The 16 T cell receptor beta chains presented below share a single source sample, sequenced in a study of cytomegalovirus exposure and HLA in healthy donors. Primers: 60 Vbeta forward and 13 Jbeta reverse. Profiled with immunoSEQ multiplex PCR; TCRdb holds only in-frame clones, not every one. The data contain approximately 70,000 clones, about 67% of them seen just once; the ten biggest clones take up 9.5% to 12%. The sequenced material came from PBMCs. The source of these receptors is a human donor in good health.

The chain employs TRBV5-4 and TRBJ1-2; a possible D gene is TRBD1 (5 bases). Germline CDR1 SGHNT, CDR2 YYREEE (reference sequence). Trimming took off 0 bases at V and 2 bases at J, with 11 bases between the two ends. The CDR3 loop spans 15 amino acids. This CDR3 reads CASSLAPGGNYGYTF. CDR3 coding DNA: TGTGCCAGCAGCTTGGCACCGGGGGGAAACTATGGCTACACCTTC. The whole variable domain, filled in from reference TRBV5-4 and TRBJ1-2, reads ETGVTQSPTHLIKTRGQQVTLRCSSQSGHNTVSWYQQALGQGPQFIFQYYREEENGRGNFPPRFSGLQFPNYSSELNVNALELDDSALYLCASSLAPGGNYGYTFGSGTRLTVV.

The chain has TRBV6-1 and TRBJ1-5, with D possibly being TRBD1 (5 bases). The CDR3 runs to 16 residues. Germline CDR1 reads MNHNS; CDR2 reads SASEGT. The V and J ends lost 3 bases and 4 bases respectively, with 16 bases between them. The CDR3 region has the DNA TGTGCCAGCAGTGAGCCCTTGGGGCGGATGAATCAGCCCCAGCATTTT. Translated, it gives CASSEPLGRMNQPQHF.

This rearrangement joins TRBV29-1 to TRBJ2-7, with 7 positions matching TRBD1. This CDR3 contains 14 residues. Unmatched junction bases numbered 7, after V lost 5 bases and J lost 0 bases. Per germline, CDR1 SQVTM and CDR2 ANQGSEA. The DNA of the CDR3 is TGCAGCGTTAGCAGGGACAGCAGCTCCTACGAGCAGTACTTC. Its protein is CSVSRDSSSYEQYF.

This CDR3 reads CASSSREGGHYNEQFF. CDR3 in DNA: TGTGCCAGCAGCTCCAGGGAGGGAGGTCACTACAATGAGCAGTTCTTC. This sequence joins TRBV7-8 and TRBJ2-1, with 7 bases matching TRBD2. The CDR3 length is 16 residues. Trimming took 4 bases from V and 3 from J; bases not matched to a gene: 9. The germline V gene has CDR1 SGHVS and CDR2 FQNEAQ. The full variable domain, rest sourced from reference TRBV7-8 and TRBJ2-1, is GAGVSQSPRYKVAKRGQDVALRCDPISGHVSLFWYQQALGQGPEFLTYFQNEAQLDKSGLPSDRFFAERPEGSVSTLKIQRTQQEDSAVYLCASSSREGGHYNEQFFGPGTRLTVL.

V gene TRBV7-9 combines with J gene TRBJ2-7, with D possibly being TRBD1 (6 bases). Germline CDR1 reads SEHNR; CDR2 reads FQNEAQ (reference sequence). The V gene lost 1 base and the J gene lost 4 bases, with 11 bases spanning the gap. The CDR3 length is 14 residues. The CDR3 here is CASSLGEQGYEQYF. In DNA, the CDR3 is TGTGCCAGCAGCTTAGGGGAGCAGGGGTACGAGCAGTACTTC.

The chain links TRBV27 to TRBJ2-7; TRBD2 is a possible D gene (5 bases). The CDR3 loop spans 14 amino acids. V lost 3 bases to trimming and J lost 3 bases, with 12 bases between them. CDR1 and CDR2 from the germline V gene are MNHEY and SMNVEV (reference sequence). Here the CDR3 reads CASSFRGLNYEQYF. As DNA, the CDR3 is TGTGCCAGCAGTTTTCGGGGTCTAAACTACGAGCAGTACTTC.

This rearrangement joins TRBV5-1 to TRBJ2-7; TRBD1 agrees at 8 bases. The germline CDR1 and CDR2 sequences are SGHRS and YFSETQ. The J segment lost 6 bases and the V segment lost 0 bases, leaving 5 bases of the junction unmatched. The CDR3 runs 14 residues. For the CDR3, the DNA is TGCGCCAGCAGCTTGGAGGGTGACAGGGGCGAGCAGTACTTC. It encodes CASSLEGDRGEQYF.

The chain joins TRBV5-1 to TRBJ2-7, with 7 bases that match TRBD1. The length of the CDR3 is 14 residues. Germline loops: CDR1 SGHRS, CDR2 YFSETQ. The J segment lost 2 bases and the V segment lost 3 bases, leaving 5 bases of the junction unmatched. For the CDR3, the DNA is TGCGCCAGCAGCTCCGGACAGGAGCCCTACGAGCAGTACTTC. Its protein is CASSSGQEPYEQYF.

The CDR3 DNA follows: TGTGCCAGTAGTATCGGGCGGGATGGAGGGGATACGCAGTATTTT. It specifies CASSIGRDGGDTQYF. The chain carries TRBV19 and TRBJ2-3; possibly TRBD2 for D (6 bases). In germline, CDR1 is LNHDA, CDR2 SQIVND (reference sequence). V lost 3 bases, J lost 6 bases, and 16 bases lay in between. The CDR3 spans 15 residues.

In its sample, this clone was seen once. The chain joins TRBV7-9 to TRBJ2-2, with a tentative D call TRBD2 (6 bases). Trimming removed 4 bases at V and 3 bases at J, with 9 bases between. The CDR3 has 14 residues. Germline assignment: CDR1 SEHNR and CDR2 FQNEAQ (reference sequence). The CDR3 coding sequence is TGTGCCAGCAGCTCGGGACTCTACACCGGGGAGCTGTTTTTT. It is translated as CASSSGLYTGELFF.

V and J are TRBV19 and TRBJ2-7, with TRBD1 matching 10 bases. CDR1 LNHDA and CDR2 SQIVND come from the germline V gene (reference sequence). J lost 3 bases, V lost 4 bases, and 9 bases had no gene match. This CDR3 spans 16 amino acids. The CDR3 DNA sequence: TGTGCCAGTAGTAAAGGGACAGGGGCTACGCACTACGAGCAGTACTTC. As protein: CASSKGTGATHYEQYF.

The chain links TRBV29-1 to TRBJ2-1; D not certain. In germline, CDR1 is SQVTM, CDR2 ANQGSEA. This CDR3 comprises 13 residues. Trimming shortened V by 0 bases and J by 8 bases, and 11 bases separated the two germline ends. The CDR3 here is CSVEDTPPHEQFF. CDR3 coding DNA: TGCAGCGTTGAAGATACTCCGCCGCATGAGCAGTTCTTC.

CDR3 amino acids: CASSLWEGETQYF. For the CDR3, the DNA is TGTGCCAGCAGCTTATGGGAGGGGGAGACCCAGTACTTC. The chain recombines TRBV11-2 with TRBJ2-5, with 7 bases lining up with TRBD2. Germline V gene data show CDR1 as SGHAT and CDR2 as FQNNGV. Trimming removed 2 bases from V and 5 bases from J; junction bases left unmatched: 2. The CDR3 covers 13 residues.

This clone was counted only a few times. The rearrangement links TRBV11-1 to TRBJ2-5, with TRBD2 as a possible D gene (5 bases). The DNA end lines up better with TRBJ2-7; the J call may be wrong. This CDR3 has 13 amino acids. CDR1 is SGHAT and CDR2 is FQDESV in the germline V gene (reference sequence). The CDR3 reads CASKSERTYEQYF. The DNA of the CDR3 is TGTGCCAGCAAATCCGAGCGGACCTACGAGCAGTACTTC.

CDR3 in amino acids: CASSSQTGSYEQYF. The CDR3 DNA sequence: TGTGCCAGCAGCTCCCAGACAGGCTCCTACGAGCAGTACTTC. V gene TRBV7-9 combines with J gene TRBJ2-5; D might be TRBD1 (6 bases). The J call may not be correct, given that the DNA end is closer to TRBJ2-7. CDR3 length equals 14 residues. Germline-derived CDR1 and CDR2 are SEHNR and FQNEAQ (reference sequence).

This chain links TRBV7-6 with TRBJ2-2; 8 bases are a match to TRBD1. The germline V gene has CDR1 SGHVS and CDR2 FNYEAQ. With 2 bases clipped from V and 2 bases from J, the junction kept 7 bases outside the gene matches. The CDR3 is 17 amino acids. In nucleotides, the CDR3 is TGTGCCAGCAGCTTAACCAGGGGGCTTATTAACACCGGGGAGCTGTTTTTT. Amino acid sequence: CASSLTRGLINTGELFF.